This TCR beta chain is from a study of blood T cell repertoires in COVID-19. Profiling relied on immunoSEQ multiplex PCR, and the TCRdb table lists in-frame clones only, not all of them. The repertoire consists of approximately 110,000 clones, with 81% occurring once and the leading ten covering less than 45%. The J segment lost 4 bases and the V segment lost 8 bases, leaving 6 bases of the junction unmatched. The germline gives CDR1 SNHLY, CDR2 FYNNEI. This CDR3 has 14 residues. The chain joins TRBV2 to TRBJ2-3; 10 bases agree with TRBD1. The receptor's source is a man older than 75 with acute or convalescent COVID-19. Source material: peripheral blood. The CDR3 nucleotides read TGTGCCAGCGGGAGGGACAGGGGATCAGATACGCAGTATTTT. This encodes CASGRDRGSDTQYF.